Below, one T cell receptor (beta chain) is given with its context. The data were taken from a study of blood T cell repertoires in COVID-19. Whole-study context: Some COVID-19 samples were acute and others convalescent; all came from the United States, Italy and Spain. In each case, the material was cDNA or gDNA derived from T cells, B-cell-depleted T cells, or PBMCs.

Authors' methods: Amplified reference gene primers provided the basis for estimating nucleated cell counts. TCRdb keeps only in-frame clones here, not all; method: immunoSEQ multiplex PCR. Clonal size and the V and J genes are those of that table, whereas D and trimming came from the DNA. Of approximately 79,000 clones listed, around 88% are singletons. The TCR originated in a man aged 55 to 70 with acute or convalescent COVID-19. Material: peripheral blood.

The CDR3 DNA reads as TGTGCCAGTAAGAGGGGACAGCAAGAGACCCAGTACTTC. Protein: CASKRGQQETQYF. The rearrangement uses TRBV2 and TRBJ2-5, with 7 bases matching TRBD1. The J segment lost 2 bases and the V segment lost 9 bases, leaving 6 bases of the junction unmatched. Looked up from germline, CDR1 is SNHLY and CDR2 is FYNNEI. This CDR3 comprises 13 residues.